The sequence of this T cell receptor (beta chain) was determined in a study of blood T cell repertoires in COVID-19. Trimming cost V 8 bases and J 5 bases; bases outside gene matches: 15. The CDR3 runs 15 residues. The germline V gene has CDR1 MDHEN and CDR2 SYDVKM. Here immunoSEQ multiplex PCR was the method, and the copy in TCRdb shows in-frame clones only, minus some. The sample yields 100,000 to 130,000 clones, under 95% seen once. This TCR came from a woman in her twenties or thirties with acute or convalescent COVID-19. The sequenced sample consisted of peripheral blood. V gene TRBV28 combines with J gene TRBJ2-7, with 7 bases aligning to TRBD2. As DNA, the CDR3 is TGTGCCAGCCGAGCAAGAGTTTGGGGGGGGAACGAGCAGTACTTC. Its protein product is CASRARVWGGNEQYF. Full variable domain (rest looked up from reference TRBV28 and TRBJ2-7): DVKVTQSSRYLVKRTGEKVFLECVQDMDHENMFWYRQDPGLGLRLIYFSYDVKMKEKGDIPEGYSVSREKKERFSLILESASTNQTSMYLCASRARVWGGNEQYFGPGTRLTVT.